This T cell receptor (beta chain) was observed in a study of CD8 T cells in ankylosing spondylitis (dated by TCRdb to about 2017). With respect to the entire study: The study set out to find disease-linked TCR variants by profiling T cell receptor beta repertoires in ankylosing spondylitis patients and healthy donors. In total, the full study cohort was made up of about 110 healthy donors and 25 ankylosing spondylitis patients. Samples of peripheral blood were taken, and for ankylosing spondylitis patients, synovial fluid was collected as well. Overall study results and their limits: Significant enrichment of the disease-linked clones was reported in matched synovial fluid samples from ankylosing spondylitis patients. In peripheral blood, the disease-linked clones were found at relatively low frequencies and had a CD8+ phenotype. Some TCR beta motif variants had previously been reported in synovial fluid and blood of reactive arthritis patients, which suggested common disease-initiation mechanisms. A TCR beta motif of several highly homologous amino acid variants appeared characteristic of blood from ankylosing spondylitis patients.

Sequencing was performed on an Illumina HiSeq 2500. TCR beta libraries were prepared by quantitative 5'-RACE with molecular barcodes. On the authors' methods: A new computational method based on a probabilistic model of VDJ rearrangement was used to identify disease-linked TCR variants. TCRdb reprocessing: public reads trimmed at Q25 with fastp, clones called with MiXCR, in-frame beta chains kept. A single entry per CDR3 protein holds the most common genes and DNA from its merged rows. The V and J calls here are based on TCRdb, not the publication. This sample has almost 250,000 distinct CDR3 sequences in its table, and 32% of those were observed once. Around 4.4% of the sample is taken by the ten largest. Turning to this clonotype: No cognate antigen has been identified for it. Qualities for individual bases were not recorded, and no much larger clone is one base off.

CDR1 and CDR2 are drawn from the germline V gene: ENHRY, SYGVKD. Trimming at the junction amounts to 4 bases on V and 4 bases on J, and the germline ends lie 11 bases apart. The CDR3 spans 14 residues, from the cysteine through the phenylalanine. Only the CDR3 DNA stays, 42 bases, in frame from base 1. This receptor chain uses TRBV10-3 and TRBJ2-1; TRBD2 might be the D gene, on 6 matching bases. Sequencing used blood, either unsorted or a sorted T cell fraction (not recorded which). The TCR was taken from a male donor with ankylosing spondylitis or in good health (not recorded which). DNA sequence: TGTGCCATCAGTGCCACCGGGGGATACAATGAGCAGTTCTTC. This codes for CAISATGGYNEQFF.